The clone carrying this T cell receptor beta chain was detected only a few times. The sample is drawn from a study of CD8 T cells in Susac syndrome. RNA in amounts of about 0.5 to 1 ug was reverse transcribed with random hexamers. It was immunoSEQ multiplex PCR that amplified TCR beta CDR3 across 54 Vbeta and 13 Jbeta. TCRdb recomputed calls from the immunoSEQ multiplex PCR reads with MiXCR, one row per CDR3 protein. Of over 350,000 distinct CDR3 sequences in the sample, around 85% were seen once. Trimming took 4 bases from V and 0 from J, leaving 9 bases between them. The length of the CDR3 is 14 residues. Germline V gene sequence: CDR1 KGHDR, CDR2 SFDVKD. TCR beta from blood CD8+ and CD4+ T cells was sequenced. Through negative isolation, CD4+ and CD8+ T cells were obtained, while TEMRA cells were enriched using FACS.

The sample taken for sequencing was CD8+ T cells from PBMCs. This rearrangement joins TRBV24-1 to TRBJ2-7, with D perhaps TRBD1 (5 bases). The TCR sequence derives from a human donor with multiple sclerosis. The CDR3 DNA sequence: TGTGCCACCAGTGAAAGGGGCTTCTCCTACGAGCAGTACTTC. As protein: CATSERGFSYEQYF.